Below, 17 T cell receptor beta chains from the same sample are listed, as sequenced in a study of a mutant IDH1 vaccine in newly diagnosed glioma. Data came from immunoSEQ multiplex PCR; TCRdb stores just in-frame clones and leaves some out. Among 25,000 to 35,000 clones listed, over 75% were seen once. Time point of the sample: baseline, week 1 (first vaccination visit). Specified treatment: pre-vaccination baseline after standard-of-care therapy. Sequenced material: PBMCs, taken from a glioma patient treated with radiotherapy, temozolomide or both. The receptors shown here come from a young man with glioma.

The gene calls are TRBV29-1 and TRBJ2-7; 7 bases map to TRBD1. CDR1 and CDR2 from the germline V gene are SQVTM and ANQGSEA. The trim removed 0 bases at V and 2 bases at J, leaving 10 bases unmatched. The CDR3 has 16 residues. CDR3 in DNA: TGCAGCGTTGAAGATTTTACAGGGGCGAGCACCTACGAGCAGTACTTC. Its translation: CSVEDFTGASTYEQYF.

The rearrangement joins TRBV4-3 to TRBJ2-3, with unresolved D. The V end lost 1 base, the J end lost 5 bases, and 7 bases lay between the germline ends. The CDR3 contains 13 residues. Germline V gives CDR1 LGHNA, CDR2 YSLEER. Here the CDR3 reads CASSQVGRDTQYF. The DNA for the CDR3 is TGCGCCAGCAGCCAAGTTGGGCGAGATACGCAGTATTTT.

V gene TRBV10-3 combines with J gene TRBJ2-2; no clear D. The V gene lost 2 bases and the J gene lost 6 bases, with 7 bases spanning the gap. CDR1 ENHRY and CDR2 SYGVKD come from the germline V gene. The CDR3 extends over 13 amino acids. The CDR3 spells CAISELTAGELFF. The CDR3 coding sequence is TGTGCCATCAGTGAGCTGACTGCCGGGGAGCTGTTTTTT.

The rearrangement joins TRBV23-1 to TRBJ1-1; D uncertain. TRBV23-1 has ORF status, its function being uncertain. The CDR3 length is 15 residues. V dropped 4 bases and J dropped 5 bases, with 17 bases sitting between them. CDR3 protein: CASSRTIPDGTEAFF. In DNA form, the CDR3 reads TGCGCCAGCAGTCGGACGATACCGGACGGAACTGAAGCTTTCTTT.

The V call is TRBV7-2, the J call TRBJ2-7; possible D gene TRBD2, 5 bases. Trimming took 3 bases from V and 0 from J, leaving 6 bases between them. The CDR3 runs to 13 residues. CDR1 is SGHTA, CDR2 FQGNSA, per germline. CDR3 sequence: CASSFAGSYEQYF. In nucleotides, the CDR3 is TGTGCCAGCAGCTTTGCGGGCTCCTACGAGCAGTACTTC.

The rearrangement uses TRBV7-8 and TRBJ2-5; 7 bases fit TRBD1. CDR1 SGHVS and CDR2 FQNEAQ come from the germline V gene. The CDR3 has 13 residues. V dropped 6 bases and J dropped 4; count of bases not matched to a gene: 5. This chain's CDR3 is CASRDRVGETQYF. The CDR3 bases are TGTGCCAGCAGAGACAGGGTTGGAGAGACCCAGTACTTC.

This clone was detected once. V and J are TRBV4-1 and TRBJ1-2, with 11 bases fitting TRBD1. The CDR3 has 15 residues. Per the germline V gene, CDR1 is MGHRA and CDR2 is YSYEKL. V dropped 2 bases and J dropped 4; count of bases not matched to a gene: 3. This chain's CDR3 is CASSQPGTGGYGYTF. In DNA, the CDR3 is TGCGCCAGCAGCCAACCCGGGACAGGGGGCTATGGCTACACCTTC.

This clone showed up just a few times. This chain connects TRBV29-1 to TRBJ1-1; 7 bases match TRBD1. With 7 bases clipped from V and 1 base from J, the junction kept 6 bases outside the gene matches. This CDR3 spans 13 amino acids. CDR1 is SQVTM and CDR2 is ANQGSEA in the germline V gene. The CDR3: CSGRTGENTEAFF. For the CDR3, the DNA is TGCAGCGGGCGGACAGGCGAGAACACTGAAGCTTTCTTT.

V usage is TRBV6-1 and J usage is TRBJ1-1; weak D call: TRBD1 (5 bases). CDR3 length: 15 residues. Germline V lookup: CDR1 MNHNS, CDR2 SASEGT. V was pared by 6 bases and J by 3 bases, with 17 bases between. CDR3 in amino acids: CASSNRPGTYTEAFF. The CDR3 nucleotides are TGTGCCAGCAGCAACCGGCCGGGGACGTACACTGAAGCTTTCTTT.

The chain joins TRBV1 to TRBJ1-1. TRBV1 has pseudogene status. The CDR3 totals 14 residues. This CDR3 is CTSSQDRTNTEAFF. Written as DNA, the CDR3 is TGCACCAGCAGCCAAGACAGGACGAACACTGAAGCTTTCTTT.

The chain has TRBV19 and TRBJ1-5; TRBD1 agrees at 7 bases. The CDR3 has 17 amino acids. Germline trimming cut 5 bases from V and 2 bases from J; bases unmatched to any gene: 12. Germline V lookup: CDR1 LNHDA, CDR2 SQIVND (reference sequence). The CDR3 DNA is TGTGCCAGTAGTGACCTCCACAGGGGTGGGGGCAATCAGCCCCAGCATTTT. Protein: CASSDLHRGGGNQPQHF.

The J gene is TRBJ1-6, the V gene TRBV28; D call uncertain. The CDR3 consists of 14 residues. From germline, CDR1 is MDHEN and CDR2 SYDVKM. V gave up 3 bases and J gave up 6 bases, with 9 bases separating them. The DNA of the CDR3 is TGTGCCAGCAGTTTCCAGCGGGGTAATTCACCCCTCCACTTT. It yields the protein CASSFQRGNSPLHF.

The V call is TRBV2, the J call TRBJ2-1; the D call may be TRBD1 or TRBD2 (5 bases each). Germline CDR1 and CDR2: SNHLY and FYNNEI. The V and J ends lost 4 bases and 3 bases respectively, with 13 bases between them. The length of the CDR3 is 15 residues. The CDR3, as DNA: TGTGCCAGCAGTGGGGACGGCAACTACTACAATGAGCAGTTCTTC. It yields the protein CASSGDGNYYNEQFF. The full variable domain, with the rest looked up from reference TRBV2 and TRBJ2-1, is EPEVTQTPSHQVTQMGQEVILRCVPISNHLYFYWYRQILGQKVEFLVSFYNNEISEKSEIFDDQFSVERPDGSNFTLKIRSTKLEDSAMYFCASSGDGNYYNEQFFGPGTRLTVL.

This clone was observed a single time. This chain joins TRBV7-2 and TRBJ1-3, with a tentative D call TRBD1 (5 bases). This CDR3 is built from 15 residues. Trimming removed 3 bases at V and 4 bases at J, with 13 bases between. Germline CDR1 and CDR2: SGHTA and FQGNSA. CDR3 loop: CASSFAGTSGNTIYF. The CDR3 DNA reads as TGTGCCAGCAGCTTCGCAGGGACGTCGGGAAACACCATATATTTT.

The chain links TRBV5-1 to TRBJ2-5; TRBD1 is a possible D gene (6 bases). Germline V CDR1 and CDR2: SGHRS, YFSETQ. This CDR3 has 14 residues. Trimming shortened V by 5 bases and J by 2 bases, and 13 bases separated the two germline ends. CDR3 DNA sequence: TGCGCCAGCAGTCGGGACATCCGACAAGAGACCCAGTACTTC. Translating gives CASSRDIRQETQYF.

J is TRBJ1-5 and V is TRBV2; D remains ambiguous. The CDR3 has 14 residues. The germline V gene has CDR1 SNHLY and CDR2 FYNNEI. The V and J ends lost 3 bases and 0 bases respectively, with 6 bases between them. The CDR3 here is CASSDSYSNQPQHF. CDR3 sequence (DNA): TGTGCCAGCAGTGACAGTTATAGCAATCAGCCCCAGCATTTT.

The chain recombines TRBV30 with TRBJ2-2; 8 bases are a match to TRBD2. This CDR3 has 16 residues. Germline V CDR1 and CDR2: GTSNPN, SVGIG (reference sequence). Here the CDR3 DNA reads TGTGCTAGCCAAGTTGGTAGCGGGACATTCACCGGGGAGCTGTTTTTT. This sequence encodes CASQVGSGTFTGELFF.